The clone carrying this TCR beta chain was picked up a small number of times. Its antigen is still unknown. Molecular-barcoded quantitative 5'-RACE produced these TCR beta libraries. MiXCR, run by TCRdb on the 5' RACE reads, gives a single entry per CDR3 protein. The data show about 36,000 distinct CDR3 sequences, around 10% seen once. These data are taken from a study of CD8 T cells in ankylosing spondylitis. Study results and limitations: In peripheral blood, disease-linked CD8+ clones occurred at relatively low frequencies. Blood of patients with ankylosing spondylitis appeared to be characterized by a TCR beta motif of eight highly homologous variants. Matched synovial fluid from ankylosing spondylitis patients was reported to be enriched for disease-linked clones.

V was shortened by 6 bases and J by 6 bases, with 29 bases between the two germline ends. Germline CDR1 MDHEN, CDR2 SYDVKM. CDR3 length equals 19 residues. The chain uses TRBV28 and TRBJ1-4, with a weak D call TRBD1 (5 bases). Sequenced sample: synovial fluid, either unsorted or a sorted T cell fraction (not recorded which). The origin of this receptor is a male donor with ankylosing spondylitis. The CDR3 sequence: CASSPGESGIPTSYEKLFF. CDR3 DNA sequence: TGTGCCAGCAGCCCGGGAGAGTCAGGGATCCCCACTTCTTATGAAAAACTGTTTTTT.